The T cell receptor (beta chain) under discussion was sequenced for a study of beta chain features in type 1 diabetes. Study-level findings and limits: Type 1 diabetes patients had moderately but significantly shorter TCRB CDR3s in all four CD4+ subsets. Highly expressing activated T cells could be over-counted with a cDNA template.

This clone came up a few times. Its target is not known. One heparinised draw of blood, averaging approximately 110 mL, came from each donor. The entirety of the isolated RNA underwent reverse transcription, so expressed TCRB transcripts were sequenced. Approximately 3.6 million reads, on average, came from each naive, central memory and regulatory T cell sample. Profiled with immunoSEQ multiplex PCR; TCRdb holds only in-frame clones, not every one. The table lists about 270,000 clones, roughly 14% of them singletons, with around 0.03% in the top ten. Germline V lookup: CDR1 SEHNR, CDR2 FQNEAQ (reference sequence). This CDR3 is 13 amino acids long. Trimming shortened V by 1 base and J by 3 bases, and 6 bases separated the two germline ends.

The chain couples TRBV7-9 to TRBJ2-5; D gene uncertain. This receptor was obtained from a woman in her thirties or forties in good health. Material: naive CD4+ T cells from blood. CDR3 in amino acids: CASSLGPKETQYF. DNA of the CDR3: TGTGCCAGCAGCTTAGGGCCGAAAGAGACCCAGTACTTC.